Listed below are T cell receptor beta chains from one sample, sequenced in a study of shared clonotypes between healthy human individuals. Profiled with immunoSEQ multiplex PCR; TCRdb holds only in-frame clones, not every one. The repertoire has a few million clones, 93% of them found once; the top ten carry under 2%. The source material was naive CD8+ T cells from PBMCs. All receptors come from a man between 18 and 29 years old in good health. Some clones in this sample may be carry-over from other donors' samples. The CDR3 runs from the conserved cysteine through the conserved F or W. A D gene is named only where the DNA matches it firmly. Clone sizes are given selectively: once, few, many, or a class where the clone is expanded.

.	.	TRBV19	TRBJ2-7	TGTGCCAGTAGTATCAACACTTTCGAGCAGTACTTC	CASSINTFEQYF
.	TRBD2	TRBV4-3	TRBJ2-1	TGCGCCAGCAGCCAAGATAGGGGACTAAGTGAGCAGTTCTTC	CASSQDRGLSEQFF
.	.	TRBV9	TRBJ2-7	TGTGCCAGCAGCGTAGGTTCAGGGACGGACGAGCAGTACTTC	CASSVGSGTDEQYF
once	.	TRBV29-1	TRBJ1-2	TGCAGCGTTGATCATGCCGGGACCCCCTATGGCTACACCTTC	CSVDHAGTPYGYTF
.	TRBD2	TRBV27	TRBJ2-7	TGTGCCAGCAGATCCGGACTAGCGGGAGTTCTCTACGAGCAGTACTTC	CASRSGLAGVLYEQYF
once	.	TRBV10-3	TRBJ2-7	TGTGCCGTGACCGGGCCGCGCTACGAGCAGTACTTC	CAVTGPRYEQYF
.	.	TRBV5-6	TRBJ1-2	TGTGCCAGCAGCTTGGGGGACCCGGTCGGCTATGGCTACACCTTC	CASSLGDPVGYGYTF
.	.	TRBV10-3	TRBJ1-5	TGTGCCATCAGTGAGTCGACTCAGGGAGTCAATCAGCCCCAGCATTTT	CAISESTQGVNQPQHF
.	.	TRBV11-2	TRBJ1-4	TGTGCCAGCAGCCCCCCGCCAGGGGAGAGCGAAAAACTGTTTTTT	CASSPPPGESEKLFF
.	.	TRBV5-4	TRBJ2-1	TGTGCCAGCAGTACTACGGGGCTCACCTACAATGAGCAGTTCTTC	CASSTTGLTYNEQFF
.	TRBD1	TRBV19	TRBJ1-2	TGTGCCAGTAGTCCCAGGACAGGGGGGATCTATGGCTACACCTTC	CASSPRTGGIYGYTF
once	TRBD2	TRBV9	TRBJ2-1	TGTGCCAGCAGCGTGAGACTAGCGGGAGGGCCGGGTAATGAGCAGTTCTTC	CASSVRLAGGPGNEQFF
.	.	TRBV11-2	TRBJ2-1	TGTGCCAGCATCCCAAACAGGTTGGGAAACCATAACAATGAGCAGTTCTTC	CASIPNRLGNHNNEQFF
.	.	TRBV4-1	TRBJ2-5	TGCGCCAGCAGCCAAGACCCCCTGGAGACCCAGTACTTC	CASSQDPLETQYF
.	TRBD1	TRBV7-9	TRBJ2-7	TGTGCCAGCATCTCGCCGGCAGGGGGCTACGAGCAGTACTTC	CASISPAGGYEQYF
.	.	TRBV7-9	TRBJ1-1	TGTGCCAGCAGCCGCTTGACAGAGAACACTGAAGCTTTCTTT	CASSRLTENTEAFF
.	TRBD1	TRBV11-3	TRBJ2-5	TGTGCCAGCAGCACCCGACAGGGGAGCCAAGAGACCCAGTACTTC	CASSTRQGSQETQYF
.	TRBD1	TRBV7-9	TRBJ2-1	TGTGCCAGCAGCGGGAGACAGGGGGCCTTCAATGAGCAGTTCTTC	CASSGRQGAFNEQFF
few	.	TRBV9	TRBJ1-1	TGTGCCAGCAGCGTAGAAGGTAGGCACACTGAAGCTTTCTTT	CASSVEGRHTEAFF
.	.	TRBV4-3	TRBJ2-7	TGCGCCAGCAGCCAAGATACCAGGGACGGCGAGCAGTACTTC	CASSQDTRDGEQYF
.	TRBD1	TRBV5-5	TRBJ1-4	TGTGCCAGCAGCGTCGTGGGGGACAGGCTGGTAAACTTGGCTGAAAAACTGTTTTTT	CASSVVGDRLVNLAEKLFF
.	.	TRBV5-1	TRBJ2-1	TGCGCCAGCAGCTTGGCGGGTGTTGGCAATGAGCAGTTCTTC	CASSLAGVGNEQFF
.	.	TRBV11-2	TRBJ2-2	TGTGCCAGCAGCTCTGAGGGCGTGTTTATCGGGGAGCTGTTTTTT	CASSSEGVFIGELFF
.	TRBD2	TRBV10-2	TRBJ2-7	TGCGCCAGCAGTGATTTGACTAGCGGGACCTACGAGCAGTACTTC	CASSDLTSGTYEQYF
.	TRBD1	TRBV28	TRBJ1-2	TGTGCCAGCAGGCAGTCCCGGGACAGGGGAGCTAACTATGGCTACACCTTC	CASRQSRDRGANYGYTF
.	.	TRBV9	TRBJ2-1	TGTGCCAGCAGCGACACAGGGGAGGTTCGGAATGAGCAGTTCTTC	CASSDTGEVRNEQFF
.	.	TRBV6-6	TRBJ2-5	TGTGCCAGCAGTTACTCGACGTGGCAGTCCGGGGAGACCCAGTACTTC	CASSYSTWQSGETQYF
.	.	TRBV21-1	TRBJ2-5	TGTGCCAGCACCCCGACAGTCCAAGAGACCCAGTACTTC	CASTPTVQETQYF
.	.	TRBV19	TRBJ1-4	TGTGCCAGTGAGGACAGCTTTAATGAAAAACTGTTTTTT	CASEDSFNEKLFF
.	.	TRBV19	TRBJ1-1	TGTGCCAGTCTAGAGAGTGGTCTGTACACTGAAGCTTTCTTT	CASLESGLYTEAFF